One T cell receptor (beta chain) is described in this entry. Its target is unknown. The data were taken from a study of cytomegalovirus exposure and HLA in healthy donors. This PCR relied on a set of 60 Vbeta primers and 13 Jbeta primers. This table comes from immunoSEQ multiplex PCR, and its TCRdb copy is limited to in-frame clones, with some not included. The sample yields about 89,000 clones, approximately 77% seen once. Trimming removed 2 bases at V and 7 bases at J, with 12 bases between. This CDR3 region has 14 residues. Germline-derived CDR1 and CDR2 are WSHSY and SAAADI. Overall study results and limits: Overall, about 160 TCR beta chains were annotated as cytomegalovirus-associated. Accounts indicate the classifier identified cytomegalovirus status with strong specificity and sensitivity.

Input material: PBMCs. The rearrangement uses TRBV10-2 and TRBJ2-1, with D possibly TRBD1 on 6 matching bases. The TCR comes from a man under 40 in good health and CMV-seronegative. The CDR3 here is CASSETQGWNEQFF. CDR3 DNA: TGCGCCAGCAGTGAGACCCAGGGGTGGAATGAGCAGTTCTTC.